This T cell receptor beta chain originates from a study of shared clonotypes between healthy human individuals. The CDR3 is 15 residues long. Looked up from germline, CDR1 is MDHEN and CDR2 is SYDVKM. Trimming cost V 7 bases and J 1 base; bases outside gene matches: 9. Researchers sequenced unsorted PBMC DNA using ten immunoSEQ deep assay plates. Data came from immunoSEQ multiplex PCR; TCRdb stores just in-frame clones and leaves some out. The table has a few hundred thousand clones, around three quarters seen once. Participating donors were healthy, HIV-negative adults free of recent acute infections or vaccinations.

The receptor was derived from a woman aged 40-49 years in good health. Some clones in this sample may be carry-over from other donors' samples. Input material: PBMCs. The chain recombines TRBV28 with TRBJ1-2; 7 bases align to TRBD1. The CDR3 is CASKPGQSINYGYTF. DNA for the CDR3: TGTGCCAGCAAACCGGGACAGAGTATTAACTATGGCTACACCTTC.